A selection of T cell receptor beta chains follows, all from one sample in a study of vaccination effects on CD4 cells after COVID-19. The antigens these receptors bind are not known. TCRdb keeps only in-frame clones here, not all; method: immunoSEQ multiplex PCR. The table records tens of thousands of clones, around 76% of them present only once. The sample in question was CD4+ T cells from PBMCs cultured with HCoV-OC43 spike peptides, obtained before COVID-19 vaccination. These receptors were collected from a human donor who received a COVID-19 vaccine. The conserved cysteine and the conserved F or W are not part of the CDR3 here.

j_call v_call cdr3_aa
TRBJ2-5 TRBV6-2/TRBV6-3 ASSYRGQGKETQY
TRBJ1-6 TRBV7-9 ASSPTGTGDSPLH
TRBJ1-2 TRBV7-2 ASSLEAGRGYT
TRBJ2-1 TRBV29-1 SVVGDAYNEQF
TRBJ2-5 TRBV14 ASSASGGLVY
TRBJ2-5 TRBV20-1 SATVGETQY
TRBJ1-2 TRBV6-4 ASSDFPSDRRGRGYT
TRBJ1-1 TRBV5-1 ASSRDTGGNTEAF
TRBJ2-3 TRBV19 ASSLQQGAGVDTQY
TRBJ1-5 TRBV6-6 ASSYGLGQSNQPQH
TRBJ2-2 TRBV4-3 ASNRGSGELF
TRBJ1-5 TRBV15 ATGSEPGQGNQPQH
TRBJ1-5 TRBV30 AWSTDPPLGFGASNQPQH
TRBJ1-5 TRBV24-1 ATSDRTGGGQPQH
TRBJ2-5 TRBV6-5 ASSPQSGAQY
TRBJ2-1 TRBV6-5 ASSPGLNYNEQF
TRBJ2-5 TRBV30 AWERQETQY
TRBJ1-3 TRBV7-9 ASSWTPGLSGNTIY
TRBJ1-2 TRBV28 ASTAGFDGYT
TRBJ2-5 TRBV10-3 AISFGGGQETQY
TRBJ1-2 TRBV6-5 ARRTENGYT
TRBJ2-3 TRBV18 ASSPPGGQGPDTQY
TRBJ2-2 TRBV30 AWSVRTGLGGELF
TRBJ2-3 TRBV5-1 ASSLYQGGDTQY
TRBJ2-5 TRBV3-1/TRBV3-2 ASSQTGLTELETQY
TRBJ2-6 TRBV9 ASSAISGANVLT
TRBJ1-6 TRBV2 ASTQRGGSYSPLH
TRBJ1-4 TRBV5-6 ASSLGQGEKLF
TRBJ1-3 TRBV5-1 ASSEMPGSGNTIY
TRBJ2-1 TRBV7-3 ASSLTQGSEQF
TRBJ2-3 TRBV7-6 ASSPRLGLADTQY
TRBJ2-5 TRBV25-1 ASSVDGEGTQY
TRBJ2-3 TRBV24-1 ATSFTDTQY
TRBJ1-4 TRBV24-1 ATWSPHRGKNEKLF
TRBJ1-1 TRBV5-1 ASSLDPGKNTEAF
TRBJ1-5 TRBV7-2 ASSLVTGQGQPQH
TRBJ2-3 TRBV5-1 ASSFSGTDTQY
TRBJ1-2 TRBV29-1 SVGGTGGYT
TRBJ1-3 TRBV19 ASSIDSGNTIY
TRBJ1-5 TRBV28 ASRRQAQQPQH
TRBJ1-1 TRBV18 ASSRGTGKVPDTEAF
TRBJ2-3 TRBV5-1 ASSRGTSNTDTQY